These T cell receptor beta chains were read from a single sample in a study of cytomegalovirus exposure and HLA in healthy donors. Method: immunoSEQ multiplex PCR; TCRdb's copy keeps in-frame clones and lacks some. Among 150,000 to 200,000 clones listed, about 80% were seen once. The sequenced sample was PBMCs. The receptors shown here come from a man in his fifties or sixties in good health and CMV-seropositive. CDR3s include the opening cysteine and the closing phenylalanine or tryptophan. A D gene is named only where the DNA matches it firmly. Size is omitted from some rows. Given values are once, few, many or a class for expanded clones.

V	D	J	size	CDR3	DNA
TRBV19	TRBD1	TRBJ2-2	.	CASSIEGGRTGELFF	TGTGCCAGTAGTATAGAAGGGGGCCGGACCGGGGAGCTGTTTTTT
TRBV5-1	TRBD1	TRBJ2-1	.	CASSFAEGQGVNEQFF	TGCGCCAGCAGCTTCGCGGAGGGACAGGGGGTCAATGAGCAGTTCTTC
TRBV20-1	.	TRBJ1-2	.	CSARRENGYTF	TGCAGTGCTAGAAGGGAGAATGGCTACACCTTC
TRBV5-1	TRBD2	TRBJ2-1	.	CASSLLTSGGTEQFF	TGCGCCAGCAGCTTACTGACTAGCGGGGGGACTGAGCAGTTCTTC
TRBV5-1	.	TRBJ2-3	.	CASSLALVTDTQYF	TGCGCCAGCAGCTTGGCGCTAGTCACAGATACGCAGTATTTT
TRBV4-2	.	TRBJ1-2	.	CASSQDPNREDYGYTF	TGTGCCAGCAGCCAAGATCCGAACAGGGAAGACTATGGCTACACCTTC
TRBV5-6	.	TRBJ1-5	.	CASSLTRGGANQPQHF	TGTGCCAGCAGCCTAACCCGTGGAGGGGCAAATCAGCCCCAGCATTTT
TRBV11-2	.	TRBJ2-1	.	CASSFLLSYNEQFF	TGTGCCAGCAGCTTCTTACTTTCCTACAATGAGCAGTTCTTC
TRBV6-1	.	TRBJ1-2	.	CASSEGVTVKVRYGYTF	TGTGCCAGCAGTGAAGGAGTAACAGTTAAAGTGCGCTATGGCTACACCTTC
TRBV7-8	TRBD1	TRBJ1-5	.	CASSLVQGLQPQHF	TGTGCCAGCAGCTTAGTACAGGGGCTCCAGCCCCAGCATTTT
TRBV19	TRBD1	TRBJ2-1	.	CASSMQLGQGAPNEQFF	TGTGCCAGTAGTATGCAACTGGGACAGGGGGCGCCGAATGAGCAGTTCTTC
TRBV6-5	.	TRBJ1-1	once	CASSYSTEKNTEAFF	TGTGCCAGCAGTTACTCGACAGAAAAGAACACTGAAGCTTTCTTT
TRBV5-1	.	TRBJ2-7	.	CASSLTTWGQTYEQYF	TGCGCCAGCAGCCTGACGACGTGGGGGCAGACCTACGAGCAGTACTTC
TRBV27	TRBD1	TRBJ1-6	.	CASSFRDRGTPLHF	TGTGCCAGCAGTTTCCGGGACAGGGGAACCCCCCTCCACTTT
TRBV7-2	TRBD2	TRBJ2-7	.	CASSLSASGGAREQYF	TGTGCCAGCAGCTTATCGGCTAGCGGGGGGGCTCGGGAGCAGTACTTC
TRBV6-4	TRBD1	TRBJ1-1	.	CASSDPGTGLGTEAFF	TGTGCCAGCAGTGACCCGGGGACAGGACTGGGCACTGAAGCTTTCTTT
TRBV30	TRBD2	TRBJ2-5	.	CAWDGGAKETQYF	TGTGCCTGGGACGGGGGGGCTAAAGAGACCCAGTACTTC
TRBV7-9	.	TRBJ1-1	.	CASSYAENTEAFF	TGTGCCAGCAGCTACGCAGAAAACACTGAAGCTTTCTTT
TRBV4-1	TRBD2	TRBJ2-2	.	CASSQLGLAGNTGELFF	TGCGCCAGCAGCCAGCTGGGACTAGCAGGGAACACCGGGGAGCTGTTTTTT
TRBV7-9	TRBD1	TRBJ1-6	.	CSSSFRTGQGNSPLHF	TGTTCCAGCAGCTTCAGGACAGGACAGGGTAATTCACCCCTCCACTTT
TRBV5-6	.	TRBJ2-4	.	CASSLGARLTTPQYF	TGTGCCAGCAGCTTGGGGGCCAGACTAACTACCCCCCAGTACTTC
TRBV9	.	TRBJ2-2	.	CASSVERTGPEGELFF	TGTGCCAGCAGCGTAGAGAGGACTGGACCGGAGGGGGAGCTGTTTTTT
TRBV9	.	TRBJ2-3	.	CASSAEGRGPDTQYF	TGTGCCAGCAGCGCAGAGGGGCGGGGCCCAGATACGCAGTATTTT
TRBV11-2	.	TRBJ2-2	.	CASSSGQNTGELFF	TGTGCCAGCAGCTCGGGACAGAACACCGGGGAGCTGTTTTTT
TRBV7-9	.	TRBJ1-2	.	CASSRRGGEGGTYGYTF	TGTGCCAGCAGCCGCAGGGGAGGGGAGGGGGGAACCTATGGCTACACCTTC
TRBV15	TRBD1	TRBJ1-4	.	CATSRSGPDREVF	TGTGCCACCAGCAGATCTGGACCCGACAGGGAGGTTTTT
TRBV6-4	TRBD2	TRBJ2-1	.	CASSDLAGFQFF	TGTGCCAGCAGTGACCTAGCGGGGTTTCAGTTCTTC
TRBV5-1	.	TRBJ2-3	.	CASSSQATVPDTQYF	TGCGCCAGCAGCTCACAGGCAACCGTCCCAGATACGCAGTATTTT
TRBV12-5	.	TRBJ2-6	.	CARGPGANVLTF	TGTGCTAGAGGTCCGGGGGCCAACGTCCTGACTTTC
TRBV10-2	.	TRBJ1-1	once	CASSEDPRTVNTEAFF	TGCGCCAGCAGTGAGGACCCCCGGACAGTGAACACTGAAGCTTTCTTT
TRBV4-2	TRBD2	TRBJ2-3	.	CASSRRGGSTDTQYF	TGTGCCAGCAGCCGCCGGGGGGGTAGCACAGATACGCAGTATTTT
TRBV2	.	TRBJ2-1	.	CASGSSADITPNSNEQFF	TGTGCCAGCGGCAGTTCGGCGGACATAACGCCGAACTCAAATGAGCAGTTCTTC
TRBV4-3	TRBD1	TRBJ2-1	.	CASSQTGGREQFF	TGCGCCAGCAGCCAAACAGGGGGTAGGGAGCAGTTCTTC
TRBV21-1	.	TRBJ2-2	.	CASSKEGGGIPSPAGELFF	TGTGCCAGCAGCAAAGAGGGCGGAGGGATCCCCTCCCCAGCCGGGGAGCTGTTTTTT